The 14 T cell receptor beta chains listed next were all sequenced from one sample in a study of post-analysis software for immune sequencing data. Points from the study as a whole: Relative to controls, patients had 5 or 6 TRBV segments at higher frequency, with TRBV5-6, TRBV5-1 and TRBV20-1 among these.

Unique molecular identifiers had been added to the TCR beta cDNA libraries. Each CDR3 protein is one row after TCRdb ran MiXCR on the PCR reads. Of about 820,000 distinct CDR3 sequences listed, 53% are singletons. For these receptors, no antigen is known. Sequenced: blood. These receptors were collected from a girl aged 5 to 17 with multiple sclerosis.

J is TRBJ2-3 and V is TRBV20-1; D is unclear. The V gene lost 2 bases and the J gene lost 5 bases, with 8 bases spanning the gap. Germline V gene lookup returns CDR1 DFQATT and CDR2 SNEGSKA (reference sequence). The CDR3 is made up of 12 amino acids. The CDR3 coding sequence is TGCAGTGCTAGAACCCCAATAGATACGCAGTATTTT. Translating it yields CSARTPIDTQYF.

The chain joins TRBV14 to TRBJ2-1; weak D call: TRBD2 (5 bases). V was trimmed by 0 bases and J by 3 bases, leaving 15 bases between them. Germline CDR1 reads SGHDN; CDR2 reads FVKESK. The CDR3 totals 17 residues. This CDR3 reads CASSQDHYFRDYNEQFF. CDR3 DNA: TGTGCCAGCAGCCAAGACCATTACTTCCGGGACTACAATGAGCAGTTCTTC.

This clonotype was detected a few times. The genes are TRBV7-3 and TRBJ2-1; 10 positions match TRBD2. V dropped 5 bases and J dropped 2; count of bases not matched to a gene: 9. Germline CDR1 is SGHTA and CDR2 is FQGTGA. This CDR3 region has 17 residues. CDR3 bases: TGTGCCAGCAGCCCCATAGGCCTAGCGGGGGCCTACAATGAGCAGTTCTTC. This gives the protein CASSPIGLAGAYNEQFF. Together with reference TRBV7-3 and TRBJ2-1, the CDR3 gives the full variable domain: GAGVSQTPSNKVTEKGKYVELRCDPISGHTALYWYRQSLGQGPEFLIYFQGTGAADDSGLPNDRFFAVRPEGSVSTLKIQRTERGDSAVYLCASSPIGLAGAYNEQFFGPGTRLTVL.

This clonotype was seen only a few times. The chain is built from TRBV7-2 and TRBJ2-7; D is unresolved. V was trimmed by 5 bases and J by 4 bases, leaving 15 bases between them. Germline CDR1 reads SGHTA; CDR2 reads FQGNSA. The CDR3 is 14 residues long. Written as DNA, the CDR3 is TGTGCCAGCAGCCCCGTCGGGCGCGGTTACGAGCAGTACTTC. Its protein product is CASSPVGRGYEQYF.

The chain carries TRBV6-6 and TRBJ2-1, with 9 bases matching TRBD2. V was pared by 6 bases and J by 5 bases, with 8 bases of the junction left unmatched. The CDR3 loop spans 15 amino acids. Looked up from germline, CDR1 is MNHNY and CDR2 is SVGAGI (reference sequence). CDR3 loop: CASRAGGRGNNEQFF. The CDR3 bases are TGTGCCAGCAGAGCGGGAGGTCGGGGAAACAATGAGCAGTTCTTC.

With respect to this clonotype: One end of the junction varies from germline; a read error may be responsible. The rearrangement links TRBV3-1 to TRBJ2-3; possible D gene TRBD1, 5 bases. The length of the CDR3 is 14 residues. CDR1 is LGHDT, CDR2 YNNKEL, per germline (reference sequence). The CDR3, as DNA: TGTGCCAACAGCCTCCGGACAAGTTTTGATACGCAGTATTTT. It encodes CANSLRTSFDTQYF.

The V and J genes are TRBV29-1 and TRBJ2-3, with D maybe TRBD1 (6 bases). CDR1 and CDR2 from the germline V gene are SQVTM and ANQGSEA. Trimming took 8 bases from V and 7 from J, leaving 19 bases between them. The CDR3 is made up of 13 amino acids. The CDR3: CSSSSLQGYTQYF. In DNA form, the CDR3 reads TGCAGCTCCTCCTCCCTACAGGGTTATACGCAGTATTTT.

The chain is built from TRBV4-2 and TRBJ1-2; D not resolved. The CDR3 contains 17 residues. The germline CDR1 and CDR2 sequences are LGHNA and YNFKEQ. V lost 0 bases to trimming and J lost 0 bases, with 14 bases between them. The CDR3 spells CASSQDWPAGPNYGYTF. As DNA, the CDR3 is TGTGCCAGCAGCCAAGATTGGCCGGCGGGCCCTAACTATGGCTACACCTTC.

The chain recombines TRBV29-1 with TRBJ1-6; D is perhaps TRBD1 (5 bases). V lost 4 bases and J 8 bases, leaving 12 bases between the germline ends. Germline V gene lookup returns CDR1 SQVTM and CDR2 ANQGSEA. The CDR3 has 13 residues. CDR3 region: CSVGYGGDSPLHF. The CDR3 region has the DNA TGCAGCGTTGGGTACGGGGGAGATTCACCCCTCCACTTT.

The table lists this clonotype with a few counts. The chain links TRBV6-5 to TRBJ2-5, with 10 nucleotides matching TRBD2. CDR3 size: 16 residues. The germline V gene has CDR1 MNHEY and CDR2 SVGAGI. V shed 4 bases, J shed 3 bases, and the junction held 8 bases outside the gene matches. CDR3 loop: CASSLLSSGGKETQYF. The CDR3 DNA is TGTGCCAGCAGTTTGTTGAGTAGCGGGGGGAAAGAGACCCAGTACTTC.

Only a few counts were recorded for this clonotype. Compared with germline, one end of the junction differs, possibly owing to a read error. Written as DNA, the CDR3 is TGTGCTAGCAGCCAGTTACTAGCGACGAGAGGCCAAGAGACCCAGTACTTC. It translates to CASSQLLATRGQETQYF. V is TRBV7-7 and J is TRBJ2-5; 7 bases align to TRBD2. The CDR3 runs 17 residues. CDR1 SSHAT and CDR2 FNYEAQ come from the germline V gene (reference sequence).

The chain is built from TRBV11-2 and TRBJ2-3, with 11 nucleotides matching TRBD1. CDR1 SGHAT and CDR2 FQNNGV come from the germline V gene. The junction had 12 bases not matched to a gene; V was cut back by 0 bases and J by 4 bases. This CDR3 contains 19 residues. The CDR3 DNA follows: TGTGCCAGCAGCTTAGATCTAGGATTGGGACAGGGGGACCCAGATACGCAGTATTTT. Encoded protein: CASSLDLGLGQGDPDTQYF.

The chain links TRBV7-9 to TRBJ2-5, with D maybe TRBD2 (5 bases). CDR3 length: 16 residues. CDR1 and CDR2 from the germline V gene are SEHNR and FQNEAQ (reference sequence). V lost 1 base, J lost 0 bases, and 12 bases lay in between. This CDR3 is CASSLVLSGNQETQYF. In nucleotides, the CDR3 is TGTGCCAGCAGCTTAGTTTTATCCGGGAACCAAGAGACCCAGTACTTC. The variable domain in full, completed from reference TRBV7-9 and TRBJ2-5, reads DTGVSQNPRHKITKRGQNVTFRCDPISEHNRLYWYRQTLGQGPEFLTYFQNEAQLEKSRLLSDRFSAERPKGSFSTLEIQRTEQGDSAMYLCASSLVLSGNQETQYFGPGTRLLVL.

The chain links TRBV4-1 to TRBJ2-7, with D possibly TRBD2 on 5 matching bases. CDR3 size: 13 residues. V was trimmed by 1 base and J by 6 bases, leaving 10 bases between them. Germline CDR1 and CDR2: MGHRA and YSYEKL. The CDR3 nucleotides are TGCGCCAGCAGCCAAGGGGTAGGGAGCGAGCAGTACTTC. It translates to CASSQGVGSEQYF.